One sample yielded the 30 T cell receptor beta chains listed below, sequenced in a study of immune characterization of retroperitoneal liposarcoma. Each CDR3 protein is one row after TCRdb ran MiXCR on the PCR reads. Among 10,000 to 12,000 distinct CDR3 sequences, less than 30% were seen once, and the ten largest hold less than 8.5%. Sequencing used tumor tissue. The receptors shown here come from a male donor with retroperitoneal liposarcoma.

This clonotype is labeled as medium-sized (0.01 to 0.1%). This chain joins TRBV7-6 and TRBJ2-1; unclear D gene. The DNA matches TRBJ2-7 better at its end, which makes the J call doubtful. This CDR3 spans 14 amino acids. Germline V lookup: CDR1 SGHVS, CDR2 FNYEAQ. The CDR3 is CASSFGFPAYEQYF. The CDR3 nucleotides are TGTGCCAGCAGCTTCGGATTTCCCGCCTACGAGCAGTACTTC.

By proportion, this clonotype is medium-sized. The chain employs TRBV7-2 and TRBJ2-1; TRBD2 aligns across 9 bases. CDR1 and CDR2 from the germline V gene are SGHTA and FQGNSA. Unmatched junction bases numbered 4, after V lost 5 bases and J lost 5 bases. The CDR3 runs 14 residues. In DNA form, the CDR3 reads TGTGCCAGCAGCCGGACTAGCGACCACAATGAGCAGTTCTTC. It specifies CASSRTSDHNEQFF.

Ten or more counts support this clonotype. The chain links TRBV7-6 to TRBJ2-1; TRBD2 is a possible D gene (5 bases). The CDR3 spans 14 residues. Trimming took off 1 base at V and 10 bases at J, with 14 bases between the two ends. The germline gives CDR1 SGHVS, CDR2 FNYEAQ. CDR3 loop: CASSLGTETYEQFF. The DNA for the CDR3 is TGTGCCAGCAGCTTAGGGACTGAAACCTACGAGCAGTTCTTC.

The J gene is TRBJ2-1, the V gene TRBV6-5; 8 bases line up with TRBD2. V was pared by 4 bases and J by 13 bases, with 15 bases of the junction left unmatched. The CDR3 loop spans 15 amino acids. Germline V gene sequence: CDR1 MNHEY, CDR2 SVGAGI. Written as DNA, the CDR3 is TGTGCCAGCAGTTCAGCGGGAGAGGGGTGGGGTGATCAGTTCTTC. Protein: CASSSAGEGWGDQFF.

This rearrangement joins TRBV7-1 to TRBJ2-3, with 9 bases identical to TRBD2. TRBV7-1 has ORF status, its function being uncertain. V lost 5 bases, J lost 6 bases, and 15 bases stayed unmatched. The CDR3 consists of 17 residues. The CDR3 DNA is TGTGCCAGCAGCCCTGATTTGGGCGCGGGGGGGCCGGATACGCAGTATTTT. Translated: CASSPDLGAGGPDTQYF.

This chain connects TRBV12-3 or TRBV12-4 to TRBJ1-6; a possible D gene is TRBD1 (5 bases). The CDR3 has 15 residues. Trimming removed 6 bases from V and 10 bases from J, with 19 bases in between. CDR3 protein: CASSLRGQGVSPLHF. DNA for the CDR3: TGTGCCAGCAGCCTCCGTGGGCAGGGAGTGTCACCCCTCCACTTT.

The chain employs TRBV6-1 and TRBJ2-5; unclear D gene. The V end was cut by 2 bases, the J end by 5 bases, with 9 bases between. CDR3 size: 13 residues. Germline lookup yields CDR1 MNHNS and CDR2 SASEGT. DNA of the CDR3: TGTGCCAGCAGTGAAATCAGGTGGGAGACCCAGTACTTC. It specifies CASSEIRWETQYF.

This clonotype is medium-sized by share. The J gene is TRBJ1-6, the V gene TRBV6-1; 7 bases are shared with TRBD1. Germline V gene data show CDR1 as MNHNS and CDR2 as SASEGT. The CDR3 consists of 14 residues. V lost 5 bases to trimming and J lost 7 bases; unmatched junction nucleotides: 5. The CDR3 reads CASSPRQGNSPLHF. In nucleotides, the CDR3 is TGTGCCAGCAGTCCTAGACAGGGAAATTCACCCCTCCACTTT.

In its sample, this clonotype was seen a few times. The rearrangement links TRBV12-3 or TRBV12-4 to TRBJ2-1; D uncertain. The J call is in doubt because the DNA end fits TRBJ2-5 better. The CDR3 has 11 amino acids. The CDR3 DNA reads as TGTGCCAGCAGTTTGTCGGAGACCCAGTACTTC. This gives the protein CASSLSETQYF.

This clonotype appeared a few times. This chain links TRBV10-2 with TRBJ2-5; TRBD1 aligns across 8 bases. Germline values: CDR1 WSHSY, CDR2 SAAADI. This CDR3 spans 13 amino acids. Losses at the gene ends were 5 bases for V and 4 bases for J; bases not matched to a gene: 3. The CDR3: CASSSGQGETQYF. The CDR3 DNA is TGCGCCAGCAGTTCTGGACAGGGAGAGACCCAGTACTTC.

This rearrangement joins TRBV7-6 to TRBJ2-3; D uncertain. V dropped 4 bases and J dropped 4 bases, with 6 bases sitting between them. CDR3 length: 12 residues. The germline V gene has CDR1 SGHVS and CDR2 FNYEAQ. CDR3 coding DNA: TGTGCCAGCAGCTCACGGCCAGATACGCAGTATTTT. This encodes CASSSRPDTQYF.

There are a few counts of this clonotype. This chain uses TRBV6-5 with TRBJ2-5, with D unresolved. Trimming cost V 2 bases and J 5 bases, with 12 bases left between them. There are 14 residues in the CDR3. The V gene's germline CDR1 is MNHEY and CDR2 SVGAGI. The CDR3 protein is CASSYGYLGETQYF. The CDR3 coding sequence is TGTGCCAGCAGTTACGGATATTTAGGGGAGACCCAGTACTTC.

This clonotype was detected ten times or more. V is TRBV11-1 and J is TRBJ2-3; perhaps TRBD1 as D (5 bases). The CDR3 spans 16 residues. CDR1 is SGHAT and CDR2 is FQDESV in the germline V gene (reference sequence). Trimming left V 5 bases short and J 2 bases short, with 17 bases between. Here the CDR3 reads CASSPGVGVVTDTQYF. The CDR3 bases are TGTGCCAGCAGCCCGGGTGTAGGGGTGGTCACAGATACGCAGTATTTT. The whole variable domain, remainder taken from reference TRBV11-1 and TRBJ2-3, is EAEVAQSPRYKITEKSQAVAFWCDPISGHATLYWYRQILGQGPELLVQFQDESVVDDSQLPKDRFSAERLKGVDSTLKIQPAELGDSAMYLCASSPGVGVVTDTQYFGPGTRLTVL.

This clonotype was observed a handful of times. The genes are TRBV5-3 and TRBJ2-1, with D perhaps TRBD2 (5 bases). TRBV5-3 is an ORF, with its function uncertain. V lost 8 bases to trimming and J lost 9 bases, with 18 bases between them. This CDR3 comprises 13 residues. CDR3 coding DNA: TGTGCCAGCATTTCTGGGAGACTGAGTGAGCAGTTCTTC. As protein: CASISGRLSEQFF.

The chain couples TRBV25-1 to TRBJ1-5; TRBD1 is a possible D gene (6 bases). This CDR3 comprises 15 residues. V shed 6 bases and J shed 0 bases, with 12 bases lying between them. From germline, CDR1 is MGHDK and CDR2 SYGVNS. CDR3 in amino acids: CASSGQPNSNQPQHF. Written as DNA, the CDR3 is TGTGCCAGCAGCGGACAGCCGAATAGCAATCAGCCCCAGCATTTT.

By sample share, this clonotype is medium-sized. This rearrangement joins TRBV7-8 to TRBJ2-1; 8 positions match TRBD1. Matching the DNA end better, TRBJ2-7 makes the J call doubtful. CDR1 is SGHVS and CDR2 is FQNEAQ in the germline V gene. The CDR3 consists of 15 residues. CDR3 coding DNA: TGTGCCAGCAGCTTGACAGGGGCCTCCTACAATGAGCAGTACTTC. Translation: CASSLTGASYNEQYF.

This clonotype was observed at least ten times. The chain couples TRBV7-3 to TRBJ2-3; tentative D call: TRBD1 (6 bases). The V end lost 3 bases, the J end lost 5 bases, and 9 bases lay between the germline ends. The CDR3 extends over 13 amino acids. Germline CDR1 and CDR2: SGHTA and FQGTGA. For the CDR3, the DNA is TGTGCCAGCAGCTTCCAGGGACAAGATACGCAGTATTTT. As protein: CASSFQGQDTQYF.

By share of the sample, this clonotype is medium-sized. V is TRBV12-3 or TRBV12-4 and J is TRBJ2-7, with 8 bases matching TRBD2. The CDR3 totals 14 residues. The V segment lost 6 bases and the J segment 2 bases; nucleotides outside the gene matches: 6. The CDR3 spells CASSMSGRAYEQYF. CDR3 coding DNA: TGTGCCAGCAGCATGAGCGGGAGAGCCTACGAGCAGTACTTC.

This clonotype was counted a few times. The chain joins TRBV10-1 to TRBJ2-1, with 9 nucleotides matching TRBD1. The CDR3 has 16 amino acids. CDR1 is WNHNN, CDR2 SYGVQD, per germline (reference sequence). Trimming at V came to 5 bases and at J to 0 bases, leaving 5 bases not matched to a gene. This chain's CDR3 is CASSSQTGGSYNEQFF. CDR3 DNA sequence: TGCGCCAGCAGTTCCCAGACAGGGGGCTCCTACAATGAGCAGTTCTTC.

The chain employs TRBV24-1 and TRBJ2-7; 10 nucleotides align to TRBD2. CDR3 size: 20 residues. Per the germline V gene, CDR1 is KGHDR and CDR2 is SFDVKD. Trimming took 0 bases from V and 7 from J; bases not matched to a gene: 20. The CDR3 nucleotides read TGTGCCACCAGTGATTTGCCGTTTGGGTTTACTAGCGGGGCTAACAATGAGCAGTACTTC. As protein: CATSDLPFGFTSGANNEQYF.

This clonotype was counted a few times. V usage is TRBV10-1 and J usage is TRBJ2-1, with TRBD2 matching 9 bases. V lost 5 bases to trimming and J lost 7 bases; unmatched junction nucleotides: 6. The CDR3 sequence is 14 residues long. The germline gives CDR1 WNHNN, CDR2 SYGVQD (reference sequence). The CDR3 spells CASSYGTSRNEQFF. The CDR3 DNA is TGCGCCAGCAGTTATGGGACTAGCAGGAATGAGCAGTTCTTC.

This clonotype was seen at least ten times. The chain employs TRBV6-6 and TRBJ1-6; no clear D gene. The V end was cut by 0 bases, the J end by 6 bases, with 6 bases between. CDR3 length equals 14 residues. The germline CDR1 and CDR2 sequences are MNHNY and SVGAGI (reference sequence). The CDR3 sequence is CASSYSQLNSPLHF. The CDR3 DNA is TGTGCCAGCAGTTACTCTCAGCTTAATTCACCCCTCCACTTT.

V gene TRBV7-2 combines with J gene TRBJ2-5; TRBD1 or TRBD2 may be the D gene (5 bases each). The V gene lost 3 bases and the J gene lost 11 bases, with 22 bases spanning the gap. Germline V gene data show CDR1 as SGHTA and CDR2 as FQGNSA. The CDR3 length is 15 residues. The CDR3 sequence is CASSLRPGTGNEQYF. The CDR3, as DNA: TGTGCCAGCAGCTTGAGACCAGGGACCGGCAATGAGCAGTACTTC.

This clonotype appeared many times. The J gene is TRBJ2-5, the V gene TRBV6-1; D gene ambiguous. Germline loops: CDR1 MNHNS, CDR2 SASEGT. This CDR3 has 12 amino acids. V was trimmed by 5 bases and J by 2 bases, leaving 6 bases between them. Here the CDR3 DNA reads TGTGCCAGCAGTCTCTATCAAGAGACCCAGTACTTC. Protein: CASSLYQETQYF.

This clonotype is deemed medium-sized. The chain is built from TRBV6-1 and TRBJ2-1; 8 bases fit TRBD2. Germline V gene data show CDR1 as MNHNS and CDR2 as SASEGT. V gave up 5 bases and J gave up 10 bases; unmatched junction bases: 16. The CDR3 runs to 16 residues. In nucleotides, the CDR3 is TGTGCCAGCAGTCGTACCGGGACTAGGGGAGATTACGAGCAGTTCTTC. It yields the protein CASSRTGTRGDYEQFF.

V usage is TRBV6-1 and J usage is TRBJ2-3; 8 nucleotides align to TRBD1. Trimming at V came to 6 bases and at J to 6 bases, leaving 11 bases not matched to a gene. CDR1 and CDR2 (germline): MNHNS, SASEGT. The CDR3 runs 15 residues. The CDR3 sequence: CASSVSDRVGDTQYF. DNA of the CDR3: TGTGCCAGCAGCGTTTCGGACAGGGTCGGGGATACGCAGTATTTT.

This clonotype was detected many times. The gene calls are TRBV6-1 and TRBJ2-1, with 11 nucleotides matching TRBD1. CDR3 length equals 12 residues. V was pared by 10 bases and J by 8 bases, with 4 bases of the junction left unmatched. Germline loops: CDR1 MNHNS, CDR2 SASEGT. The CDR3 reads CATADRGHEQFF. The CDR3, as DNA: TGTGCCACCGCGGACAGGGGGCATGAGCAGTTCTTC.

The chain is built from TRBV11-2 and TRBJ2-2; D not certain. CDR3 size: 15 residues. Between the trimmed V and J ends, which lost 2 bases and 7 bases, there was a span of 14 bases. The germline V gene encodes CDR1 SGHAT and CDR2 FQNNGV. Here the CDR3 reads CASSLSGLPSGELFF. In DNA form, the CDR3 reads TGTGCCAGCAGCTTATCAGGTCTTCCCAGCGGGGAGCTGTTTTTT.

This clonotype was seen at least ten times. This chain links TRBV11-3 with TRBJ2-5; D may correspond to TRBD1 or TRBD2 (5 bases each). The V end was cut by 5 bases, the J end by 7 bases, with 29 bases between. CDR3 size: 18 residues. Germline V gene sequence: CDR1 SGHNT, CDR2 YENEEA. The DNA for the CDR3 is TGTGCCAGCAGCGCCACCCTCCGGGGCCGCGGTATCCCCTCGACCCAGTACTTC. Its translation: CASSATLRGRGIPSTQYF.

This clonotype was seen at least ten times. The V gene is TRBV12-3 or TRBV12-4, the J gene TRBJ2-5, with TRBD1 identical over 9 bases. CDR3 length: 15 residues. The J segment lost 5 bases and the V segment lost 1 base, leaving 5 bases of the junction unmatched. DNA of the CDR3: TGTGCCAGCAGTTTAGGTGGACAGGGGACCGAGACCCAGTACTTC. Translated, it gives CASSLGGQGTETQYF.